This T cell receptor beta chain was recovered during a study of T cell responses to AZD1222 COVID-19 vaccine. Using immunoSEQ multiplex PCR, the repertoire was profiled, and TCRdb retains in-frame clones only, with some absent. The repertoire holds around 140,000 clones, with around 83% as singletons. The starting material was peripheral blood, obtained 28 days after the second AZD1222 dose. The TCR sequence derives from an adult who received the AZD1222 COVID-19 vaccine.

As DNA, the CDR3 is TGTGCCAGCAGTCAGGGACAGGTCCACGAGCAGTACTTC. This codes for CASSQGQVHEQYF. The chain has TRBV28 and TRBJ2-7, with 8 bases lining up with TRBD1. The CDR3 has 13 residues. The germline V gene has CDR1 MDHEN and CDR2 SYDVKM. The V gene end was trimmed by 5 bases and the J gene end by 5 bases; junction bases not matched to a gene: 5.